Listed here are 7 T cell receptor beta chains from one sample, sequenced in a study of OX40 agonist ivuxolimab in advanced cancers. Method: immunoSEQ multiplex PCR; TCRdb's copy keeps in-frame clones and lacks some. The repertoire holds roughly 100,000 clones, with 90% as singletons. Source: CD4+ or CD8+ T cells sorted from blood, taken in a trial of the OX40 agonist ivuxolimab. The receptors were gathered from an adult with an advanced solid tumor such as melanoma, head and neck, liver or kidney cancer.

The chain combines TRBV19 with TRBJ2-3; 8 bases agree with TRBD1. Germline V gene data show CDR1 as LNHDA and CDR2 as SQIVND (reference sequence). This CDR3 is 19 amino acids long. V shed 0 bases and J 1 base; nucleotides not matched to a gene: 12. Here the CDR3 reads CASSIDHSSRGRGTDTQYF. The CDR3 DNA is TGTGCCAGTAGTATAGATCATAGTAGCAGGGGGCGCGGCACAGATACGCAGTATTTT.

This clone was seen only a few times. The rearrangement joins TRBV11-2 to TRBJ1-1; D possibly corresponds to TRBD1 (6 bases). V was shortened by 6 bases and J by 0 bases, with 11 bases between the two germline ends. Looked up from germline, CDR1 is SGHAT and CDR2 is FQNNGV. This CDR3 spans 14 amino acids. The CDR3 DNA is TGTGCCAGCAGATTTGGACAGATGAACACTGAAGCTTTCTTT. This sequence encodes CASRFGQMNTEAFF.

The genes are TRBV5-1 and TRBJ2-2; 15 bases are shared with TRBD2. The CDR3 totals 16 residues. CDR1 and CDR2 (germline): SGHRS, YFSETQ. After removal of 4 bases from V and 5 bases from J, the junction contained 3 bases not matched to a gene. The CDR3 nucleotides are TGCGCCAGCAGCCGCGGGACTAGCGGGGGGACCGGGGAGCTGTTTTTT. Its translation is CASSRGTSGGTGELFF.

The rearrangement joins TRBV5-1 to TRBJ2-2; maybe TRBD1 (5 bases). The CDR3 consists of 16 residues. Germline V gene data show CDR1 as SGHRS and CDR2 as YFSETQ. V was trimmed by 0 bases and J by 1 base, leaving 10 bases between them. CDR3 amino acids: CASSLGGGRNTGELFF. The DNA of the CDR3 is TGCGCCAGCAGCTTGGGGGGCGGACGGAACACCGGGGAGCTGTTTTTT.

The chain has TRBV5-6 and TRBJ1-5, with D hard to call. Trimming pared 0 bases from V and 1 base from J, leaving 8 bases between. CDR3 length: 15 amino acids. Germline loops: CDR1 SGHDT, CDR2 YYEEEE. This CDR3 is CASSLEGSSNQPQHF. The CDR3 nucleotides are TGTGCCAGCAGCTTGGAAGGGTCCAGCAATCAGCCCCAGCATTTT.

This sequence joins TRBV5-6 and TRBJ1-2; the D is unclear. CDR3 length: 13 amino acids. CDR1 SGHDT and CDR2 YYEEEE come from the germline V gene. V lost 0 bases and J lost 13, with 16 bases in between. CDR3 DNA sequence: TGTGCCAGCAGCTTGGCCGGGTCAGCCGGATCCACCTTC. It translates to CASSLAGSAGSTF.

V and J are TRBV10-3 and TRBJ2-7, with 9 bases matching TRBD1. The CDR3 runs to 13 residues. Germline-derived CDR1 and CDR2 are ENHRY and SYGVKD. The V gene end was trimmed by 6 bases and the J gene end by 5 bases; junction bases not matched to a gene: 5. The chain's CDR3 is CAIRRRDRDEQYF. The CDR3 region has the DNA TGTGCCATCAGGCGCCGGGACAGGGACGAGCAGTACTTC.